These 18 T cell receptor beta chains originate from one sample sequenced in a study of shared clonotypes between healthy human individuals. TCRdb's table, derived via immunoSEQ multiplex PCR, lists solely in-frame clones and lacks some. The table shows some 1,100,000 clones, with 78% occurring only once. Material for sequencing was memory CD4+ T cells from PBMCs. Subset: CD45RA-negative fraction. Receptor source: a man aged 18-30 years in good health. Some clones in this sample may be carry-over from other donors' samples.

The chain has TRBV28 and TRBJ2-5; D possibly corresponds to TRBD2 (5 bases). Germline assignment: CDR1 MDHEN and CDR2 SYDVKM. The CDR3 has 13 amino acids. V was pared by 4 bases and J by 1 base, with 7 bases between. CDR3 protein: CASSYGGQETQYF. In nucleotides, the CDR3 is TGTGCCAGCAGTTATGGAGGCCAAGAGACCCAGTACTTC.

The chain uses TRBV5-4 and TRBJ2-1; D unclear. This CDR3 has 14 residues. V gave up 1 base and J gave up 5 bases, with 10 bases separating them. Per germline, CDR1 SGHNT and CDR2 YYREEE (reference sequence). The CDR3 here is CASSLWWTHNEQFF. The DNA for the CDR3 is TGTGCCAGCAGCTTGTGGTGGACCCACAATGAGCAGTTCTTC.

The table lists this clone with many counts. Other DNA sequences from this sample encode an identical CDR3 as well. This chain joins TRBV5-1 and TRBJ2-5, with TRBD2 as a possible D gene (6 bases). The V gene lost 1 base and the J gene lost 0 bases, with 10 bases spanning the gap. This CDR3 contains 15 residues. CDR1 is SGHRS, CDR2 YFSETQ, per germline. CDR3 in DNA: TGCGCCAGCAGCTTGTCGGGGGTAAACCAAGAGACCCAGTACTTC. This gives the protein CASSLSGVNQETQYF.

This clone has more than one count but fewer than ten. The rearrangement uses TRBV28 and TRBJ1-2; TRBD1 might be the D (6 bases). V lost 4 bases and J 4 bases, leaving 19 bases between the germline ends. This CDR3 comprises 16 residues. Germline V CDR1 and CDR2: MDHEN, SYDVKM. The DNA for the CDR3 is TGTGCCAGCAGTTCGTCGACAGGTTATATCATCTATGGCTACACCTTC. It specifies CASSSSTGYIIYGYTF.

The J gene is TRBJ1-2, the V gene TRBV18; tentative D call: TRBD1 (6 bases). The germline V gene has CDR1 KGHSH and CDR2 LQKENI. This CDR3 contains 14 residues. Deletions cut 4 bases from V and 2 bases from J, with 11 bases between. The CDR3 nucleotides are TGTGCCAGCTCACTACAGGGAATCAACTATGGCTACACCTTC. Translating gives CASSLQGINYGYTF.

The genes are TRBV21-1 and TRBJ1-2. TRBV21-1 is termed a pseudogene. This CDR3 has 10 residues. DNA for the CDR3: TGTGCCAGCAGCCCTCTTGGCTACACCTTC. Protein product: CASSPLGYTF.

CDR3 in amino acids: CASSDDRALDGYTF. In DNA form, the CDR3 reads TGTGCCAGCAGCGATGACAGGGCGTTGGATGGCTACACCTTC. The chain recombines TRBV2 with TRBJ1-2; 7 bases fit TRBD1. Germline loops: CDR1 SNHLY, CDR2 FYNNEI. The trim removed 6 bases at V and 6 bases at J, leaving 10 bases unmatched. The CDR3 runs to 14 residues.

The chain is built from TRBV5-4 and TRBJ2-3; 8 positions match TRBD1. The junction had 8 bases not matched to a gene; V was cut back by 4 bases and J by 1 base. This CDR3 spans 16 amino acids. Germline V lookup: CDR1 SGHNT, CDR2 YYREEE (reference sequence). The CDR3 reads CASSGQGTGGTDTQYF. CDR3 bases: TGTGCCAGCAGCGGACAGGGAACCGGTGGCACAGATACGCAGTATTTT.

The J gene is TRBJ2-1, the V gene TRBV4-1; D may be TRBD2 (5 bases). Per germline, CDR1 MGHRA and CDR2 YSYEKL. The CDR3 is 16 amino acids. Trimming removed 1 base from V and 2 bases from J, with 12 bases in between. The DNA for the CDR3 is TGCGCCAGCAGCCAAGGGCGGGTTTCGACCTACAATGAGCAGTTCTTC. It codes for CASSQGRVSTYNEQFF.

This chain uses TRBV4-2 with TRBJ1-1; 7 positions match TRBD1. The CDR3 is 15 residues long. Trimming at V came to 7 bases and at J to 2 bases, leaving 10 bases not matched to a gene. CDR1 LGHNA and CDR2 YNFKEQ come from the germline V gene. DNA for the CDR3: TGTGCCAGCACCGATCCGAAGGGGGCCAACACTGAAGCTTTCTTT. It yields the protein CASTDPKGANTEAFF.

The chain is built from TRBV5-1 and TRBJ2-7; 11 nucleotides match TRBD2. The CDR3 contains 17 residues. Germline trimming cut 4 bases from V and 0 bases from J; bases unmatched to any gene: 9. From germline, CDR1 is SGHRS and CDR2 YFSETQ. The CDR3 nucleotides read TGCGCCAGCAGCCGACAGGCTAGCGGGGGGTTCTCCTACGAGCAGTACTTC. Its protein is CASSRQASGGFSYEQYF. The full variable domain, its missing parts supplied by reference TRBV5-1 and TRBJ2-7, is KAGVTQTPRYLIKTRGQQVTLSCSPISGHRSVSWYQQTPGQGLQFLFEYFSETQRNKGNFPGRFSGRQFSNSRSEMNVSTLELGDSALYLCASSRQASGGFSYEQYFGPGTRLTVT.

In this sample, this clone turned up a few times. The chain couples TRBV30 to TRBJ1-2; D is ambiguous. The CDR3 has 14 amino acids. Trimming pared 4 bases from V and 2 bases from J, leaving 14 bases between. CDR1 is GTSNPN, CDR2 SVGIG, per germline (reference sequence). CDR3 in amino acids: CAWTGYIGNYGYTF. In nucleotides, the CDR3 is TGTGCCTGGACCGGCTACATTGGCAACTATGGCTACACCTTC.

The rearrangement uses TRBV29-1 and TRBJ1-2, with unresolved D. Trimming stripped 5 bases from V and 6 bases from J, with 13 bases between. CDR1 and CDR2 (germline): SQVTM, ANQGSEA. The CDR3 sequence is 12 residues long. The DNA for the CDR3 is TGCAGCGTTTTGGCTCAGACCGATGGCTACACCTTC. Amino acid sequence: CSVLAQTDGYTF.

This rearrangement joins TRBV18 to TRBJ2-3; 10 bases align to TRBD2. Germline CDR1 reads KGHSH; CDR2 reads LQKENI. J lost 13 bases, V lost 4 bases, and 5 bases had no gene match. The CDR3 sequence is 12 residues long. CDR3 sequence reads: CASSQTSGGEYF. In DNA, the CDR3 is TGTGCCAGCTCACAAACAAGCGGGGGGGAGTATTTT.

The rearrangement uses TRBV7-7 and TRBJ2-1; 8 positions agree with TRBD2. This CDR3 contains 13 residues. The V gene end was trimmed by 5 bases and the J gene end by 9 bases; junction bases not matched to a gene: 6. CDR1 and CDR2 (germline): SSHAT, FNYEAQ (reference sequence). CDR3 region: CASSQGLVSEQFF. The CDR3 DNA is TGTGCCAGCAGCCAGGGACTAGTTAGTGAGCAGTTCTTC.

V gene TRBV5-1 combines with J gene TRBJ2-1; D is unclear. Trimming removed 4 bases from V and 2 bases from J, with 13 bases in between. The CDR3 has 15 residues. Germline CDR1 reads SGHRS; CDR2 reads YFSETQ. The CDR3 DNA is TGCGCCAGCAGCGGGAAAAACGGGCCCTACAATGAGCAGTTCTTC. It specifies CASSGKNGPYNEQFF.

V and J are TRBV28 and TRBJ1-5; perhaps TRBD1 as D (5 bases). Per germline, CDR1 MDHEN and CDR2 SYDVKM. Trimming stripped 8 bases from V and 4 bases from J, with 9 bases between. The CDR3 is 12 amino acids. The CDR3 bases are TGTGCCAGCGGGACTTTAAATCAGCCCCAGCATTTT. This encodes CASGTLNQPQHF.

This clone was observed a few times. The rearrangement links TRBV28 to TRBJ2-7; 9 positions match TRBD1. The CDR3 totals 18 residues. The germline CDR1 and CDR2 sequences are MDHEN and SYDVKM. J gave up 3 bases and V 9 bases, and 21 bases lay outside the gene matches. The DNA for the CDR3 is TGTGCCAGGACGGGGGGACAGGGAGTTGGCCTCAGGAGCTACGAGCAGTACTTC. Translation: CARTGGQGVGLRSYEQYF.